One and the same sample provided the 8 T cell receptor beta chains below, sequenced in a study of blood T cells in healthy people across ages. With a J-beta primer mix and a sample-barcoded 5' primer, a second PCR ran roughly 6 to 12 cycles. Using its own MiXCR run on the 5' RACE reads, TCRdb lists one record per CDR3 protein. The profile shows roughly 1,300,000 distinct CDR3 sequences, approximately 59% of them singletons. The specimen sequenced was blood. The receptors were gathered from a man between 18 and 29 years old in good health.

This clonotype showed up just a few times. This sequence joins TRBV7-9 and TRBJ2-1; 10 positions agree with TRBD2. CDR3 size: 17 residues. The junction had 12 bases not matched to a gene; V was cut back by 5 bases and J by 5 bases. Germline CDR1 is SEHNR and CDR2 is FQNEAQ (reference sequence). The CDR3 DNA reads as TGTGCCAGCAGCCTGGGGAAAGCGGGAGGGGTTGACAATGAGCAGTTCTTC. This encodes CASSLGKAGGVDNEQFF. The full variable domain, rest sourced from reference TRBV7-9 and TRBJ2-1, is DTGVSQNPRHKITKRGQNVTFRCDPISEHNRLYWYRQTLGQGPEFLTYFQNEAQLEKSRLLSDRFSAERPKGSFSTLEIQRTEQGDSAMYLCASSLGKAGGVDNEQFFGPGTRLTVL.

The chain uses TRBV12-3 or TRBV12-4 and TRBJ2-3; D uncertain. Trimming removed 6 bases from V and 0 bases from J, with 16 bases in between. The CDR3 sequence is 16 residues long. Here the CDR3 reads CASSRAIGPSTDTQYF. CDR3 nucleotides: TGTGCCAGCAGCCGGGCGATAGGGCCAAGCACAGATACGCAGTATTTT.

The chain carries TRBV20-1 and TRBJ1-2; D unresolved. The germline V gene has CDR1 DFQATT and CDR2 SNEGSKA (reference sequence). The CDR3 contains 13 residues. V was clipped by 2 bases and J by 4 bases, with 11 bases between them. The DNA of the CDR3 is TGCAGTGCTAGACAGACGATCCTCTATGGCTACACCTTC. Translating gives CSARQTILYGYTF.

Concerning this clonotype: The junction does not match germline at one end; this may be a read error. The V gene is TRBV24-1, the J gene TRBJ2-3; D is undetermined. Germline V gene lookup returns CDR1 KGHDR and CDR2 SFDVKD. The CDR3 covers 19 residues. Written as DNA, the CDR3 is TGTGCCACTAGTGATGCAATAGATATTTTTAGGGAAAAGACAGATACGCAGTATTTT. Translated: CATSDAIDIFREKTDTQYF.

V usage is TRBV29-1 and J usage is TRBJ1-2, with TRBD1 matching over 7 bases. Germline lookup yields CDR1 SQVTM and CDR2 ANQGSEA. The CDR3 loop spans 19 amino acids. Trimming at V came to 0 bases and at J to 1 base, leaving 17 bases not matched to a gene. In DNA form, the CDR3 reads TGCAGCGTTGAAGATGTAAGGAAGGTGTGGCAGGGGGATAACTATGGCTACACCTTC. It encodes CSVEDVRKVWQGDNYGYTF.

This chain uses TRBV29-1 with TRBJ2-7; D ambiguous. This CDR3 region has 11 residues. Trimming shortened V by 2 bases and J by 11 bases, and 13 bases separated the two germline ends. Germline V gene lookup returns CDR1 SQVTM and CDR2 ANQGSEA. CDR3 coding DNA: TGCAGCGTTGAATTGTATGGGGTGAAGTACTTC. It translates to CSVELYGVKYF.

The V call is TRBV7-2, the J call TRBJ2-5, with D perhaps TRBD1 or TRBD2 (7 bases each). V was trimmed by 8 bases and J by 5 bases, leaving 15 bases between them. This CDR3 has 13 amino acids. Germline V lookup: CDR1 SGHTA, CDR2 FQGNSA. This chain's CDR3 is CASGAGGGETQYF. For the CDR3, the DNA is TGTGCCAGCGGCGCAGGGGGGGGTGAGACCCAGTACTTC.

The chain combines TRBV5-1 with TRBJ1-1, with 8 bases aligning to TRBD1. This CDR3 spans 16 amino acids. V gave up 0 bases and J gave up 2 bases; unmatched junction bases: 6. Germline V gene lookup returns CDR1 SGHRS and CDR2 YFSETQ. CDR3: CASSLDATGVNTEAFF. As DNA, the CDR3 is TGCGCCAGCAGCTTGGACGCGACAGGGGTAAACACTGAAGCTTTCTTT.